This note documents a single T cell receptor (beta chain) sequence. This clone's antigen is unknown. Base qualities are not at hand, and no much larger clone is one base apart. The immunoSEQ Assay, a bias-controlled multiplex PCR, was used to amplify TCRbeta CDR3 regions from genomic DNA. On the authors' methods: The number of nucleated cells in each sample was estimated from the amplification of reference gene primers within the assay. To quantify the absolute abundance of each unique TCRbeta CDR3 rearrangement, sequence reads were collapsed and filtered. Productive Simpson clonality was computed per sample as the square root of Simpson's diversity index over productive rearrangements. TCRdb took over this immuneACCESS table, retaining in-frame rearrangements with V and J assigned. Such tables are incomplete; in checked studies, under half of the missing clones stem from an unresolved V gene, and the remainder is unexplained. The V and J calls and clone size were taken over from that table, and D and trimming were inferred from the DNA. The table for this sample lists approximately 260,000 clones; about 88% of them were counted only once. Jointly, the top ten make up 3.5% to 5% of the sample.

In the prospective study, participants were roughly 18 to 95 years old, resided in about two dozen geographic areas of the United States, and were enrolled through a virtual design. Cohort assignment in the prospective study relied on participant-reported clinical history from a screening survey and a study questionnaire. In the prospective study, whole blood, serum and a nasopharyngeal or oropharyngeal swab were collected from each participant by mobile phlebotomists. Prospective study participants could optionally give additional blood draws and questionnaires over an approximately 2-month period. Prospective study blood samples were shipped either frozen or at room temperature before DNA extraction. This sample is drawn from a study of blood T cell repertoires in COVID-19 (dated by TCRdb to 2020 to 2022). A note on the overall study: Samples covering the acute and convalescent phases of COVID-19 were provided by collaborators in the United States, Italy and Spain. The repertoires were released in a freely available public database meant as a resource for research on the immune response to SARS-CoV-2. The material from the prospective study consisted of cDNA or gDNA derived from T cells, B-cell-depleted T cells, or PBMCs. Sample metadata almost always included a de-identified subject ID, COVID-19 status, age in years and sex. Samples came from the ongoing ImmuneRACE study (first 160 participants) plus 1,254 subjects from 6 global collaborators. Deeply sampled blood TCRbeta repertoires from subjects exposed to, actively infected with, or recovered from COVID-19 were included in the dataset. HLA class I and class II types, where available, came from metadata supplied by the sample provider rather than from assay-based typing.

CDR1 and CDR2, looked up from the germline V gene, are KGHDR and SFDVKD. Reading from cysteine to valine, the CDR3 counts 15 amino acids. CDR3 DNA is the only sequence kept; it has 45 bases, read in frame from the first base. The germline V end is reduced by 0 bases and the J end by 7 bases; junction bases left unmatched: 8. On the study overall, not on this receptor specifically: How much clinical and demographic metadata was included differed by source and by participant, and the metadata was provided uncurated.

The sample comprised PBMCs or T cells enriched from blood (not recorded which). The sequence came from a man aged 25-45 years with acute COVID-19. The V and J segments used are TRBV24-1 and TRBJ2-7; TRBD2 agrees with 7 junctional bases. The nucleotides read TGTGCCACCAGTGATTTGAGCGGGACCAGCGGAGAGCAGTACGTC. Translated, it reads CATSDLSGTSGEQYV.